What follows are 7 T cell receptor beta chains derived from one specimen sequenced in a study of T-cell reconstitution after alpha-beta-depleted transplantation in children (dated by TCRdb to the mid-2010s). The method was PCR. Sequencing used an Illumina HiSeq 2500. To normalize quantification of the TCRbeta repertoire, the TCR libraries were built with molecular barcoding that relied on unique molecular identifiers. TCRdb reanalyzed the raw reads on its own, using fastp at Q25 for trimming and MiXCR for clone calling, and kept in-frame beta chains. For every CDR3 protein sequence, its rows merge into one entry that carries the most common genes and DNA. Here the sample has some 440,000 distinct CDR3 sequences; under 20% occur a single time. Just under 30% of the sample is held by the ten biggest clonotypes. The treatment or condition label corresponds to: allogeneic hematopoietic cell transplantation with graft depleted of TCRalphabeta T cells and CD19 B cells.

Here the sequenced sample was PBMCs, mostly from graft donor cells, taken 360 days after TCRalphabeta/CD19-depleted stem cell transplant. Every receptor here comes from a boy under three years old who had a stem cell transplant for Wiskott-Aldrich syndrome, so the T cells may come from the graft donor.

This clonotype has just a few counts. The chain combines TRBV11-2 with TRBJ2-7; D unclear. Trimming pared 5 bases from V and 0 bases from J, leaving 14 bases between. There are 15 residues in the CDR3. The V gene's germline CDR1 is SGHAT and CDR2 FQNNGV. The CDR3 protein is CASSPLVRPSYEQYF. The CDR3, as DNA: TGTGCCAGCAGCCCCCTCGTGAGGCCCTCCTACGAGCAGTACTTC.

This clonotype was seen many times. The chain has TRBV3-1 and TRBJ2-3, with D uncertain. Germline CDR1 is LGHDT and CDR2 is YNNKEL (reference sequence). V was pared by 6 bases and J by 2 bases, with 6 bases between. This CDR3 region has 12 residues. This chain's CDR3 is CASSFYTDTQYF. The CDR3 region has the DNA TGTGCCAGCAGTTTTTACACAGATACGCAGTATTTT.

The chain uses TRBV10-3 and TRBJ2-2; 14 nucleotides agree with TRBD2. CDR3 size: 15 residues. V lost 10 bases to trimming and J lost 6 bases; unmatched junction nucleotides: 7. CDR1 ENHRY and CDR2 SYGVKD come from the germline V gene. The CDR3 region is CATSRLAGGPGELFF. CDR3 DNA sequence: TGTGCCACCTCCAGACTAGCGGGAGGGCCCGGGGAGCTGTTTTTT.

Many counts were recorded for this clonotype. The chain combines TRBV7-9 with TRBJ2-2; the D is unclear. V was pared by 6 bases and J by 3 bases, with 2 bases between. CDR3 length equals 11 residues. Germline V gene sequence: CDR1 SEHNR, CDR2 FQNEAQ (reference sequence). CDR3 sequence (DNA): TGTGCCAGCAGGTACACCGGGGAGCTGTTTTTT. Translation: CASRYTGELFF.

There are a few counts of this clonotype. The V gene is TRBV12-3 or TRBV12-4, the J gene TRBJ2-3; the D gene is possibly TRBD1 (5 bases). Trimming stripped 7 bases from V and 2 bases from J, with 10 bases between. CDR3 length equals 13 residues. The CDR3 DNA is TGTGCCAGCATTCGCAGGGTCACAGATACGCAGTATTTT. Its protein product is CASIRRVTDTQYF.

DNA for the CDR3: TGTGCCAGCAGTTTCGACCCCGGGACAGGGAACACTGAAGCTTTCTTT. Translated, it gives CASSFDPGTGNTEAFF. The chain joins TRBV28 to TRBJ1-1, with 8 nucleotides matching TRBD1. Looked up from germline, CDR1 is MDHEN and CDR2 is SYDVKM. After removal of 3 bases from V and 1 base from J, the junction contained 7 bases not matched to a gene. The CDR3 extends over 16 amino acids.

This clonotype has a handful of counts. This chain connects TRBV5-1 to TRBJ1-4, with TRBD1 as a possible D gene (6 bases). Deletions cut 1 base from V and 4 bases from J, with 17 bases between. This CDR3 is built from 17 residues. Germline V CDR1 and CDR2: SGHRS, YFSETQ. CDR3 protein: CASSLKGGGSGNEKLFF. CDR3 DNA sequence: TGCGCCAGCAGCTTGAAAGGGGGTGGTTCCGGTAATGAAAAACTGTTTTTT.